This is a list of T cell receptor beta chains from one sample in a study of metastatic and nonmetastatic thyroid tumors. TCRdb reanalyzed the PCR reads with MiXCR. The sample yields about 39,000 clones, under 20% seen once. The source material was blood. The receptors come from a female donor with papillary thyroid cancer or a benign thyroid nodule (not recorded which). Some clones in this sample may be carry-over from other donors' samples. CDR3s include the opening cysteine and the closing phenylalanine or tryptophan. Fields, in order: J gene, V gene, clone size, D gene, CDR3 DNA, CDR3 protein. The D gene is left open where the match is weak. Rows may omit the clone size; those that give it use once, few, many or a size class.

>TRBJ2-1|TRBV3-1|many|-
TGTGCCAGCAGCCAAACCCAAAGCAATGAGCAGTTCTTC
CASSQTQSNEQFF
>TRBJ2-5|TRBV11-2|many|-
TGTGCCAGCAGCCTAGGACAGGAGGAGGGGAAGACCCAGTACTTC
CASSLGQEEGKTQYF
>TRBJ1-5|TRBV30|many|TRBD1
TGTGCCTGGAGTGTACGGGGACAGGCGCCAAGACCCCAGCATTTT
CAWSVRGQAPRPQHF
>TRBJ1-1|TRBV6-1|-|-
TGTGCCAGCAATCCCCTCCCGAACACTTTAGCTTTCTTT
CASNPLPNTLAFF
>TRBJ2-5|TRBV5-1|many|TRBD2
TGCGCCAGCAGCTCCCGGGGGGGGTCCGAGACCCAGTACTTC
CASSSRGGSETQYF
>TRBJ1-4|TRBV7-2|many|-
TGTGCCAGCAGCTTAGCGCCGGGAGGGATGGGTGAAAAACTGTTTTTT
CASSLAPGGMGEKLFF
>TRBJ1-1|TRBV6-1|-|-
TGTGCCAGCAGTGAAGGAAGGAGCACTGAAGCTTTCTTT
CASSEGRSTEAFF
>TRBJ1-1|TRBV28|few|-
TGTGCCAGCAGTTTATTGAACACTGAAGCTTTCTTT
CASSLLNTEAFF
>TRBJ1-5|TRBV27|few|TRBD1
TGTGCCAGTAGTATACAGGGGCGGAATCGGCCCCAGCATTTT
CASSIQGRNRPQHF
>TRBJ1-5|TRBV28|many|-
TGTGCCAGCATACCCTACTTTATGGTCGGCAATCAGCCCCAGCATTTT
CASIPYFMVGNQPQHF
>TRBJ2-2|TRBV15|once|TRBD1
TGTGCCACCAGCAGCTACGGGACAGGGATCTCCGGGGAGCTGTTTTTT
CATSSYGTGISGELFF
>TRBJ1-5|TRBV11-1|many|TRBD1
TGTGCCAGCAGCTTGGGTGACAGGGGCTCCAATCAGCCCCAGCATTTT
CASSLGDRGSNQPQHF
>TRBJ2-7|TRBV20-1|many|-
TGCAGTGCTAGAGATATTGAGGGACCTACCTACGAGCAGTACTTC
CSARDIEGPTYEQYF